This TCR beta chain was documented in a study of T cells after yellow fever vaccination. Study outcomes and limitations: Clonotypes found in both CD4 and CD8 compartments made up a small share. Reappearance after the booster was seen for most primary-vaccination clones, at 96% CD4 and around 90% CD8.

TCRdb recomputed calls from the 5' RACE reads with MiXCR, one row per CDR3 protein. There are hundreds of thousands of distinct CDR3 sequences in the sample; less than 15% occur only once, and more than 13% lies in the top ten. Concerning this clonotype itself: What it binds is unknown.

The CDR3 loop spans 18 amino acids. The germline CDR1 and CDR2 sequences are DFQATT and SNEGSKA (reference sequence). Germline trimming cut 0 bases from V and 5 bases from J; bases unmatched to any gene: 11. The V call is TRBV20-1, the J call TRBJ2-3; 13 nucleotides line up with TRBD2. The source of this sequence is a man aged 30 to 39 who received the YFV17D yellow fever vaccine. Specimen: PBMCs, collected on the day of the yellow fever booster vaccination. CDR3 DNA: TGCAGTGCTAGAGAGCGGACTAGCGGGAGAGGGGCGGAAGATACGCAGTATTTT. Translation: CSARERTSGRGAEDTQYF.